These 30 T cell receptor beta chains were sequenced from one sample in a study of identical twins. Each CDR3 protein is one row after TCRdb ran MiXCR on the 5' RACE reads. Here the sample spans 700,000 or so distinct CDR3 sequences, around 21% being singletons. This sample was also put to use in a study of T cells expressing NK-cell markers.

Sample: PBMCs. Receptors were obtained from a woman between 18 and 29 years old in good health.

CDR3 sequence (DNA): TGTGCCAGCAGCTTGGCCGGGGACCTCTACGAGCAGTACTTC. This codes for CASSLAGDLYEQYF. The chain uses TRBV5-5 and TRBJ2-7; tentatively, D is TRBD1 or TRBD2 (5 bases each). This CDR3 comprises 14 residues. Trimming took off 0 bases at V and 3 bases at J, with 10 bases between the two ends. The germline V gene encodes CDR1 SGHKS and CDR2 YYEKEE (reference sequence). Complete variable domain (other parts from reference TRBV5-5 and TRBJ2-7): DAGVTQSPTHLIKTRGQQVTLRCSPISGHKSVSWYQQVLGQGPQFIFQYYEKEERGRGNFPDRFSARQFPNYSSELNVNALLLGDSALYLCASSLAGDLYEQYFGPGTRLTVT.

This clonotype was detected many times. The rearrangement joins TRBV12-3 or TRBV12-4 to TRBJ2-7, with D possibly matching TRBD2 (6 bases). V lost 7 bases to trimming and J lost 2 bases, with 21 bases between them. The CDR3 covers 16 residues. CDR3 protein: CASTLMGRGVAYEQYF. CDR3 nucleotides: TGTGCCAGCACTCTTATGGGGCGCGGGGTGGCCTACGAGCAGTACTTC.

This clonotype was counted between two and nine times. V and J are TRBV7-9 and TRBJ1-1; possibly TRBD1 for D (5 bases). This CDR3 has 13 amino acids. Between the trimmed V and J ends, which lost 7 bases and 1 base, there was a span of 10 bases. CDR1 SEHNR and CDR2 FQNEAQ come from the germline V gene (reference sequence). The CDR3 sequence is CASTNTGNTEAFF. In DNA form, the CDR3 reads TGTGCCAGCACCAATACAGGGAACACTGAAGCTTTCTTT.

This clonotype was counted many times. The V gene is TRBV18, the J gene TRBJ2-1, with D perhaps TRBD1 (5 bases). The germline V and J ends were trimmed by 3 bases and 5 bases, with 11 bases remaining between them. This CDR3 is built from 14 residues. Germline V gene lookup returns CDR1 KGHSH and CDR2 LQKENI. CDR3 protein: CASSPWVDNNEQFF. DNA of the CDR3: TGTGCCAGCTCACCCTGGGTGGACAACAATGAGCAGTTCTTC. Based on the CDR3 plus reference TRBV18 and TRBJ2-1, the full variable domain is NAGVMQNPRHLVRRRGQEARLRCSPMKGHSHVYWYRQLPEEGLKFMVYLQKENIIDESGMPKERFSAEFPKEGPSILRIQQVVRGDSAAYFCASSPWVDNNEQFFGPGTRLTVL.

The chain carries TRBV7-2 and TRBJ2-1; 10 positions agree with TRBD2. CDR1 SGHTA and CDR2 FQGNSA come from the germline V gene. The CDR3 consists of 16 residues. The V gene end was trimmed by 4 bases and the J gene end by 1 base; junction bases not matched to a gene: 4. The CDR3 reads CASSYSGRVSYNEQFF. In DNA form, the CDR3 reads TGTGCCAGCAGCTACAGCGGGAGGGTATCCTACAATGAGCAGTTCTTC.

This rearrangement joins TRBV5-1 to TRBJ1-2; D is possibly TRBD1 (6 bases). Germline CDR1 and CDR2: SGHRS and YFSETQ. The V end was cut by 1 base, the J end by 6 bases, with 13 bases between. This CDR3 has 14 amino acids. The CDR3 loop is CASSLMGAQDGYTF. CDR3 in DNA: TGCGCCAGCAGCTTGATGGGGGCGCAGGATGGCTACACCTTC.

The sample holds a few counts of this clonotype. V usage is TRBV20-1 and J usage is TRBJ2-3, with D unresolved. CDR3 length: 14 residues. V lost 1 base and J 0 bases, leaving 8 bases between the germline ends. The germline gives CDR1 DFQATT, CDR2 SNEGSKA (reference sequence). Here the CDR3 DNA reads TGCAGTGCTAGAGTTGGAAGGAGCACAGATACGCAGTATTTT. Its translation is CSARVGRSTDTQYF.

This clonotype was observed a few times. This chain connects TRBV7-6 to TRBJ2-1, with a weak D call TRBD1 (6 bases). The germline gives CDR1 SGHVS, CDR2 FNYEAQ. This CDR3 contains 15 residues. The V end lost 1 base, the J end lost 2 bases, and 9 bases lay between the germline ends. CDR3 nucleotides: TGTGCCAGCAGCTTAGTTACAGGGACCTACAATGAGCAGTTCTTC. Its translation is CASSLVTGTYNEQFF. Complete variable domain (other parts from reference TRBV7-6 and TRBJ2-1): GAGVSQSPRYKVTKRGQDVALRCDPISGHVSLYWYRQALGQGPEFLTYFNYEAQQDKSGLPNDRFSAERPEGSISTLTIQRTEQRDSAMYRCASSLVTGTYNEQFFGPGTRLTVL.

This clonotype was observed at least ten times. This chain uses TRBV9 with TRBJ2-3; no clear D. The V end was cut by 3 bases, the J end by 0 bases, with 20 bases between. Per germline, CDR1 SGDLS and CDR2 YYNGEE. The CDR3 is made up of 18 amino acids. CDR3 nucleotide sequence: TGTGCCAGCAGCGGCCAATCGAGGTCTCTCCCTAGCACAGATACGCAGTATTTT. It specifies CASSGQSRSLPSTDTQYF.

This clonotype was recorded many times. This sequence joins TRBV29-1 and TRBJ2-7; the D gene is possibly TRBD1 (5 bases). V lost 2 bases and J 5 bases, leaving 10 bases between the germline ends. Germline loops: CDR1 SQVTM, CDR2 ANQGSEA. The CDR3 contains 12 residues. The CDR3 nucleotides are TGCAGCGTTGAATGGCAGGGAAACGAGCAGTACTTC. Translating it yields CSVEWQGNEQYF.

This clonotype was picked up many times. The chain employs TRBV29-1 and TRBJ1-4; 10 bases fit TRBD1. The trim removed 6 bases at V and 6 bases at J, leaving 1 base unmatched. Germline assignment: CDR1 SQVTM and CDR2 ANQGSEA. The CDR3 contains 12 residues. For the CDR3, the DNA is TGCAGCGTGGACAGGGGGGATGAAAAACTGTTTTTT. Residues: CSVDRGDEKLFF.

This clonotype was seen a handful of times. The chain combines TRBV18 with TRBJ2-2, with 8 bases that match TRBD1. J lost 3 bases, V lost 3 bases, and 6 bases had no gene match. Germline CDR1 reads KGHSH; CDR2 reads LQKENI. The CDR3 is 16 amino acids. The CDR3 region has the DNA TGTGCCAGCTCACCCCGGACAGGGTCGGACACCGGGGAGCTGTTTTTT. Translated, it gives CASSPRTGSDTGELFF.

CDR3 loop: CASSLFGPGTGGELFF. The CDR3 nucleotides read TGTGCCAGCAGCCTATTTGGCCCCGGGACCGGCGGGGAGCTGTTTTTT. The chain couples TRBV11-3 to TRBJ2-2, with D possibly called TRBD1 or TRBD2 (5 bases each). Trimming pared 5 bases from V and 7 bases from J, leaving 20 bases between. From germline, CDR1 is SGHNT and CDR2 YENEEA. The CDR3 covers 16 residues.

This clonotype was seen at least ten times. The chain couples TRBV6-6 to TRBJ2-1, with D possibly matching TRBD1 (5 bases). V was cut by 3 bases and J by 8 bases, with 8 bases left in between. The CDR3 loop spans 12 amino acids. Per the germline V gene, CDR1 is MNHNY and CDR2 is SVGAGI (reference sequence). The CDR3 nucleotides are TGTGCCAGCAGTTATTCCAGGGATGAGCAGTTCTTC. Translation gives CASSYSRDEQFF.

In its sample, this clonotype was seen a few times. It may be a read error: a sequence one base away is much more abundant. This chain uses TRBV20-1 with TRBJ2-2; TRBD1 matches at 7 bases. Germline loops: CDR1 DFQATT, CDR2 SNEGSKA (reference sequence). This CDR3 is built from 17 residues. The CDR3 protein is CCARDLGQGENTGELFF. The CDR3 DNA reads TGCTGTGCTAGAGATCTGGGGCAGGGGGAGAACACCGGGGAGCTGTTTTTT.

This chain links TRBV25-1 with TRBJ1-4; TRBD1 is a possible D gene (5 bases). CDR1 is MGHDK and CDR2 is SYGVNS in the germline V gene. The CDR3 consists of 12 residues. V was pared by 8 bases and J by 10 bases, with 14 bases between. CDR3 protein: CASRGDAGKLFF. Here the CDR3 DNA reads TGTGCCAGCCGAGGGGATGCCGGAAAACTGTTTTTT.

In its sample, this clonotype was seen a few times. CDR3 DNA: TGTGCCAGCAGCCTCCGTAGGGCTTTTACGTCGAGCGGGGAGCTGTTTTTT. Amino acids: CASSLRRAFTSSGELFF. The gene calls are TRBV7-9 and TRBJ2-2; D remains ambiguous. Germline V gives CDR1 SEHNR, CDR2 FQNEAQ (reference sequence). The CDR3 runs 17 residues. V lost 5 bases and J 7 bases, leaving 23 bases between the germline ends. Full variable domain (rest looked up from reference TRBV7-9 and TRBJ2-2): DTGVSQNPRHKITKRGQNVTFRCDPISEHNRLYWYRQTLGQGPEFLTYFQNEAQLEKSRLLSDRFSAERPKGSFSTLEIQRTEQGDSAMYLCASSLRRAFTSSGELFFGEGSRLTVL.

The V gene is TRBV6-1, the J gene TRBJ2-3; 8 bases map to TRBD2. Germline V gene lookup returns CDR1 MNHNS and CDR2 SASEGT. V was clipped by 6 bases and J by 6 bases; unmatched bases: 11. This CDR3 spans 15 amino acids. The CDR3 loop reads CASRTGLVSGDTQYF. Here the CDR3 DNA reads TGTGCCAGCAGAACGGGACTAGTGAGTGGGGATACGCAGTATTTT.

The rearrangement uses TRBV5-1 and TRBJ2-3, with TRBD2 identical over 15 bases. This CDR3 has 18 amino acids. The germline CDR1 and CDR2 sequences are SGHRS and YFSETQ. The J segment lost 0 bases and the V segment lost 4 bases, leaving 6 bases of the junction unmatched. CDR3 coding DNA: TGCGCCAGCAGCCTCCCGGGACTAGCGGGGGGAAGCACAGATACGCAGTATTTT. As protein: CASSLPGLAGGSTDTQYF.

V gene TRBV5-1 combines with J gene TRBJ2-7, with D unresolved. CDR3 length: 15 amino acids. CDR1 and CDR2 (germline): SGHRS, YFSETQ. Trimming removed 0 bases from V and 7 bases from J, with 17 bases in between. Written as DNA, the CDR3 is TGCGCCAGCAGCTTGGATCCGGCCCTGACGCGGGAGCAGTACTTC. Its translation is CASSLDPALTREQYF.

A few counts support this clonotype. The CDR3 coding sequence is TGTGCCAGCAGTTTAGTCGGTAGGCAGTTCTTC. Its protein is CASSLVGRQFF. This chain uses TRBV12-3 or TRBV12-4 with TRBJ2-1; no firm D call. The CDR3 is 11 residues long. V gave up 1 base and J gave up 12 bases, with 7 bases separating them.

In its sample, this clonotype was seen a few times. This chain uses TRBV3-1 with TRBJ2-1, with TRBD1 as a possible D gene (6 bases). Per germline, CDR1 LGHDT and CDR2 YNNKEL (reference sequence). This CDR3 region has 15 residues. V lost 1 base and J lost 5, with 12 bases in between. This CDR3 reads CASSQVVRGDNEQFF. In DNA form, the CDR3 reads TGTGCCAGCAGCCAAGTCGTCAGGGGTGACAATGAGCAGTTCTTC.

The gene calls are TRBV7-9 and TRBJ2-5; either TRBD1 or TRBD2 may supply D (5 bases each). Trimming took off 4 bases at V and 2 bases at J, with 11 bases between the two ends. The CDR3 is 14 amino acids. Germline V gene data show CDR1 as SEHNR and CDR2 as FQNEAQ (reference sequence). The CDR3 here is CASSSGRTQETQYF. CDR3 in DNA: TGTGCCAGCAGCTCGGGACGGACTCAAGAGACCCAGTACTTC.

The rearrangement joins TRBV24-1 to TRBJ2-5, with 8 bases identical to TRBD2. Germline CDR1 is KGHDR and CDR2 is SFDVKD. Trimming at V came to 4 bases and at J to 9 bases, leaving 3 bases not matched to a gene. This CDR3 contains 12 residues. CDR3 sequence reads: CATSDLGRAQYF. The DNA for the CDR3 is TGTGCCACCAGTGACCTCGGGAGGGCCCAGTACTTC.

The chain couples TRBV5-1 to TRBJ2-3; no clear D gene. Germline-derived CDR1 and CDR2 are SGHRS and YFSETQ. This CDR3 is built from 15 residues. Trimming stripped 1 base from V and 0 bases from J, with 9 bases between. CDR3 nucleotides: TGCGCCAGCAGCTTGTTTGGCGTCAGCACAGATACGCAGTATTTT. Translation gives CASSLFGVSTDTQYF.

This clonotype was found many times. The chain links TRBV18 to TRBJ1-2, with TRBD1 matching over 9 bases. The CDR3 covers 14 residues. Germline CDR1 is KGHSH and CDR2 is LQKENI. V lost 2 bases and J lost 6; bases outside the gene matches: 4. This CDR3 reads CASSPTGTGHGYTF. CDR3 coding DNA: TGTGCCAGCTCACCAACCGGGACAGGGCATGGCTACACCTTC. Filled out from reference TRBV18 and TRBJ1-2, the complete variable domain reads NAGVMQNPRHLVRRRGQEARLRCSPMKGHSHVYWYRQLPEEGLKFMVYLQKENIIDESGMPKERFSAEFPKEGPSILRIQQVVRGDSAAYFCASSPTGTGHGYTFGSGTRLTVV.

This chain uses TRBV20-1 with TRBJ2-1; 7 bases are a match to TRBD2. The CDR3 consists of 12 residues. Germline values: CDR1 DFQATT, CDR2 SNEGSKA (reference sequence). The CDR3 reads CRAGLRYNEQFF. The CDR3 DNA sequence: TGCAGAGCGGGACTACGTTACAATGAGCAGTTCTTC.

The chain links TRBV7-9 to TRBJ2-1; the D gene is possibly TRBD2 (5 bases). Trimming took off 2 bases at V and 8 bases at J, with 19 bases between the two ends. Germline V gene sequence: CDR1 SEHNR, CDR2 FQNEAQ (reference sequence). The CDR3 spans 16 residues. The chain's CDR3 is CASSLRTLQTLDEQFF. The CDR3 DNA reads as TGTGCCAGCAGCTTACGGACTCTTCAAACGCTAGATGAGCAGTTCTTC.

This clonotype was found a few times. The V and J genes are TRBV29-1 and TRBJ2-7, with TRBD1 as a possible D gene (8 bases). The CDR3 is 13 residues long. Germline CDR1 is SQVTM and CDR2 is ANQGSEA. Trimming took off 6 bases at V and 3 bases at J, with 15 bases between the two ends. CDR3 sequence reads: CSVKQGGDYEQYF. DNA of the CDR3: TGCAGCGTCAAACAGGGGGGGGACTACGAGCAGTACTTC.

The rearrangement uses TRBV12-3 or TRBV12-4 and TRBJ2-5, with 7 bases lining up with TRBD2. The CDR3 spans 14 residues. V trimming: 3 bases; J trimming: 1 base; junction bases outside the gene matches: 2. The DNA of the CDR3 is TGTGCCAGCAGTTTCGGGGGGAGCCAAGAGACCCAGTACTTC. This codes for CASSFGGSQETQYF.